This T cell receptor beta chain was found in a study of blood T cells in healthy people across ages. In the study overall: Template switching captured about one barcoded beta molecule per two T cells.

As for this clonotype: Its matching antigen is unknown.

The CDR3 covers 15 residues. V was shortened by 0 bases and J by 0 bases, with 10 bases between the two germline ends. The germline CDR1 and CDR2 sequences are DFQATT and SNEGSKA (reference sequence). Alongside a J-beta primer mix, a sample-barcoded 5' primer served in a second PCR lasting about 7 to 11 cycles. TCRdb itself ran the 5' RACE reads through MiXCR, one entry per CDR3 protein. The sample gives some 750,000 distinct CDR3 sequences, about 20% of which show up once; about 22% is in the top ten. Study-level points and caveats: With age, beta diversity per million T cells declined roughly linearly, significantly by 40.

Peripheral blood from each donor was collected in a volume of roughly 9.8 milliliters. V is TRBV20-1 and J is TRBJ2-3, with D perhaps matching TRBD2 (5 bases). Sequencing was done on a sample of blood. The TCR was taken from a man aged 70-80 years in good health. The CDR3 reads CSARDLGGSTDTQYF. The CDR3, as DNA: TGCAGTGCTAGAGATCTGGGCGGGAGCACAGATACGCAGTATTTT.